The rows below give T cell receptor beta chains drawn from one sample of a study of type 1 and type 2 diabetes patients. A single record per CDR3 protein comes from TCRdb applying MiXCR to the multiplex PCR reads. Counted here are under 300,000 distinct CDR3 sequences, more than 45% occurring once; the ten biggest clones make up roughly 13%. Sequencing was done on a sample of peripheral blood mononuclear cells (PBMCs). The receptors were gathered from a man aged 18 to 30 with type 2 diabetes. CDR3s include the opening cysteine and the closing phenylalanine or tryptophan. A D gene is named only where the DNA matches it firmly. Clone size, where shown, is once, few, many, or a class for clones that have expanded.

j_gene	abundance	v_gene	len	d_gene	CDR3aa	CDR3nt
TRBJ1-5	-	TRBV2	16	-	CASSGPGRRSNQPQHF	TGTGCCAGCAGTGGCCCCGGACGGAGGAGCAATCAGCCCCAGCATTTT
TRBJ1-2	-	TRBV6-6	12	-	CASSQAGHGYTF	TGTGCCAGCAGCCAAGCAGGACATGGCTACACCTTC
TRBJ2-5	many	TRBV7-8	18	TRBD2	CASSLGGLAGGGQETQYF	TGTGCCAGCAGCTTAGGGGGACTAGCGGGAGGAGGGCAAGAGACCCAGTACTTC
TRBJ2-2	-	TRBV29-1	14	TRBD1	CSVGGQGFTGELFF	TGCAGCGTTGGGGGACAGGGGTTCACCGGGGAGCTGTTTTTT
TRBJ2-3	once	TRBV20-1	15	TRBD1	CSGTTGGFRADTQYF	TGCAGTGGTACGACAGGGGGCTTTCGAGCAGATACGCAGTATTTT
TRBJ1-3	-	TRBV5-1	16	-	CASSLSTQFSGNTIYF	TGCGCCAGCAGCTTGTCCACCCAGTTCTCTGGAAACACCATATATTTT
TRBJ2-5	-	TRBV2	13	TRBD2	CASSQRGEETRYF	TGTGCCAGCAGCCAGCGGGGGGAAGAGACCCGGTACTTC
TRBJ2-5	many	TRBV15	17	TRBD2	CATSSPFLGGGQETQYF	TGTGCCACCAGCAGCCCTTTTTTGGGCGGGGGGCAAGAGACCCAGTACTTC
TRBJ2-1	few	TRBV10-1	17	TRBD1	CASSEAAGTGTYNEQFF	TGCGCCAGCAGTGAGGCCGCCGGGACAGGGACATACAATGAGCAGTTCTTC
TRBJ2-7	few	TRBV28	13	-	CASRTAGSDEQYF	TGTGCCAGTAGGACAGCGGGCAGCGACGAGCAGTACTTC
TRBJ2-5	once	TRBV6-6	13	-	CASSDEAEETQYF	TGTGCCAGCAGTGACGAGGCCGAAGAGACCCAGTACTTC
TRBJ1-1	-	TRBV6-5	15	-	CASIQGGAQPTEAFF	TGTGCCAGCATACAGGGAGGGGCCCAACCTACTGAAGCTTTCTTT
TRBJ2-7	-	TRBV15	13	-	CATSRVVGREQYF	TGTGCCACCAGCAGAGTGGTAGGGAGAGAGCAGTACTTC
TRBJ2-7	-	TRBV7-3	14	TRBD2	CASSSGTSGSKQYF	TGTGCCAGCAGCTCAGGGACTAGCGGGAGTAAGCAGTACTTC
TRBJ2-7	-	TRBV4-3	14	-	CASSQGGQSYGQYF	TGCGCCAGCAGCCAAGGGGGGCAGTCCTACGGGCAGTACTTC
TRBJ2-2	few	TRBV19	16	TRBD2	CASRGLAGSRTGELFF	TGTGCCAGCCGAGGACTAGCGGGATCACGTACCGGGGAGCTGTTTTTT
TRBJ1-2	-	TRBV19	14	-	CASSMGTGLNGYTF	TGTGCCAGTAGTATGGGTACAGGGCTAAATGGCTACACCTTC
TRBJ2-3	-	TRBV30	14	-	CAWSYRQTADTQYF	TGTGCCTGGAGTTACAGACAGACAGCAGATACGCAGTATTTT
TRBJ2-5	-	TRBV7-3	15	-	CASSLTRTPSETQYF	TGTGCCAGCAGCTTAACGAGGACCCCGTCTGAGACCCAGTACTTC
TRBJ2-7	-	TRBV20-1	14	-	CSATGRTSVHEQYF	TGCAGTGCTACGGGACGAACCTCTGTCCACGAGCAGTACTTC
TRBJ1-1	few	TRBV10-2	13	-	CASGFEVDTEAFF	TGCGCCAGCGGTTTCGAGGTTGACACTGAAGCTTTCTTT
TRBJ2-7	many	TRBV2	13	-	CASRGTPPYEQYF	TGTGCCAGCAGGGGCACACCACCCTACGAGCAGTACTTC
TRBJ1-1	few	TRBV4-1	14	-	CASSQDYFNTEAFF	TGCGCCAGCAGCCAAGATTATTTTAACACTGAAGCTTTCTTT
TRBJ2-5	-	TRBV19	11	-	CASSISETQYF	TGTGCCAGTAGTATCTCAGAGACCCAGTACTTC
TRBJ2-7	many	TRBV2	13	TRBD1	CASRGQGVYEQYF	TGTGCCAGCAGAGGACAGGGTGTCTACGAGCAGTACTTC
TRBJ1-1	few	TRBV7-6	14	-	CASSLGQANTEAFF	TGTGCCAGCAGCTTAGGCCAAGCGAACACTGAAGCTTTCTTT
TRBJ2-7	-	TRBV20-1	15	TRBD2	CSAETSGRFSYEQYF	TGCAGTGCGGAAACTAGCGGGAGGTTCTCCTACGAGCAGTACTTC
TRBJ2-4	-	TRBV27	13	-	CASSFQGQNIQYF	TGTGCCAGCAGTTTTCAGGGCCAAAACATTCAGTACTTC
TRBJ1-4	-	TRBV4-1	13	-	CASSHVLNEKLFF	TGCGCCAGCAGCCATGTTCTAAATGAAAAACTGTTTTTT
TRBJ1-4	few	TRBV7-8	15	-	CASSLAGKTNEKLFF	TGTGCCAGCAGCTTAGCAGGGAAAACTAATGAAAAACTGTTTTTT
TRBJ2-1	-	TRBV10-3	16	-	CAISDLSTGTSYEQFF	TGTGCCATCAGTGACTTGTCGACAGGGACTTCTTATGAGCAGTTCTTC
TRBJ2-7	-	TRBV4-3	13	-	CASSQRTGREQYF	TGCGCCAGCAGCCAGCGCACGGGGCGCGAGCAGTACTTC
TRBJ2-7	-	TRBV6-6	14	-	CASIGGGSSYEQYF	TGTGCCAGCATCGGGGGCGGGAGCTCCTACGAGCAGTACTTC
TRBJ2-3	many	TRBV15	12	-	CATTPNTDTQYF	TGTGCCACCACCCCGAACACAGATACGCAGTATTTT
TRBJ1-2	-	TRBV19	14	TRBD1	CASHPPGQGRGYTF	TGTGCCAGTCATCCTCCGGGACAGGGTAGGGGCTACACCTTC
TRBJ1-2	-	TRBV11-2	17	-	CASSLDTLTAQLYGYTF	TGTGCCAGCAGCTTAGATACCCTGACCGCACAACTCTATGGCTACACCTTC
TRBJ1-4	few	TRBV2	14	TRBD1	CASNTGTGGEKLFF	TGTGCCAGCAATACCGGGACAGGGGGCGAAAAACTGTTTTTT
TRBJ2-7	few	TRBV7-8	13	-	CASSQRLVREQYF	TGTGCCAGCAGCCAACGTCTAGTAAGAGAGCAGTACTTC
TRBJ1-1	-	TRBV12-3/TRBV12-4	15	-	CASSEFGVMNTEAFF	TGTGCCAGCAGTGAATTTGGAGTCATGAACACTGAAGCTTTCTTT
TRBJ2-7	-	TRBV27	14	-	CASSLRRTYYEQYF	TGTGCCAGCAGTTTAAGGCGCACCTACTACGAGCAGTACTTC
TRBJ2-7	-	TRBV2	15	TRBD1	CASRRGGQGLYEQYF	TGTGCCAGCAGGAGAGGGGGACAGGGATTATACGAGCAGTACTTC